Shown below are 17 T cell receptor beta chains from a single sample sequenced in a study of T cell responses to AZD1222 COVID-19 vaccine. Profiled with immunoSEQ multiplex PCR; TCRdb holds only in-frame clones, not every one. This table holds around 150,000 clones, around 84% found once. The sample was peripheral blood, taken on day 0 of AZD1222 vaccination. These receptors were taken from an adult in good health.

The rearrangement joins TRBV19 to TRBJ2-3; 7 bases map to TRBD1. After removal of 3 bases from V and 8 bases from J, the junction contained 11 bases not matched to a gene. The CDR3 has 15 amino acids. Germline values: CDR1 LNHDA, CDR2 SQIVND (reference sequence). CDR3 in DNA: TGTGCCAGTAGTATTTCCGTAGGGGGCGGCGTTACGCAGTATTTT. Translated, it gives CASSISVGGGVTQYF.

Only one count was recorded for this clone. The CDR3 sequence: CASTPMNSNQPQHF. The CDR3 DNA sequence: TGTGCCAGCACCCCGATGAATAGCAATCAGCCCCAGCATTTT. The V gene is TRBV6-2 or TRBV6-3, the J gene TRBJ1-5; D call uncertain. The length of the CDR3 is 14 residues. Trimming removed 7 bases at V and 0 bases at J, with 10 bases between. Germline V gives CDR1 MNHEY, CDR2 SVGEGT.

The V gene is TRBV7-9, the J gene TRBJ1-1; D gene unclear. This CDR3 is 13 amino acids long. From germline, CDR1 is SEHNR and CDR2 FQNEAQ (reference sequence). Trimming left V 5 bases short and J 0 bases short, with 7 bases between. In DNA form, the CDR3 reads TGTGCCAGCAGCCGACCGGTGAACACTGAAGCTTTCTTT. Residues: CASSRPVNTEAFF.

The chain uses TRBV5-6 and TRBJ1-1; 7 bases are shared with TRBD1. Germline CDR1 SGHDT, CDR2 YYEEEE. Trimming took 0 bases from V and 4 from J; bases not matched to a gene: 3. The length of the CDR3 is 14 residues. CDR3 nucleotide sequence: TGTGCCAGCAGCTTGGGCCCAGGGGGCACTGAAGCTTTCTTT. It is translated as CASSLGPGGTEAFF.

V usage is TRBV11-1 and J usage is TRBJ2-2, with D perhaps matching TRBD1 or TRBD2 (5 bases each). Looked up from germline, CDR1 is SGHAT and CDR2 is FQDESV (reference sequence). Trimming stripped 5 bases from V and 4 bases from J, with 14 bases between. This CDR3 spans 15 amino acids. The CDR3 here is CASSQTGPATGELFF. In DNA form, the CDR3 reads TGTGCCAGCAGCCAGACGGGACCAGCCACCGGGGAGCTGTTTTTT.

CDR3 protein: CASSVASGMGYGYTF. Here the CDR3 DNA reads TGTGCCAGCAGCGTAGCTTCAGGGATGGGCTATGGCTACACCTTC. The V call is TRBV9, the J call TRBJ1-2; perhaps TRBD1 as D (5 bases). The CDR3 runs 15 residues. The V and J ends lost 0 bases and 4 bases respectively, with 13 bases between them. Per the germline V gene, CDR1 is SGDLS and CDR2 is YYNGEE.

The chain is built from TRBV6-2 or TRBV6-3 and TRBJ1-1; 8 nucleotides agree with TRBD1. The ends lost 2 bases at V and 3 bases at J; junction bases unmatched: 5. The germline gives CDR1 MNHEY, CDR2 SVGEGT. This CDR3 spans 15 amino acids. The CDR3 protein is CASSYPGGRYTEAFF. The CDR3 nucleotides read TGTGCCAGCAGTTACCCAGGGGGCAGGTACACTGAAGCTTTCTTT.

The chain has TRBV14 and TRBJ1-1, with D uncertain. This CDR3 contains 13 residues. Germline V gives CDR1 SGHDN, CDR2 FVKESK. V lost 1 base and J lost 9, with 12 bases in between. The CDR3 nucleotides are TGTGCCAGCAGCCAAGGAATATTCAGTAAAGCTTTCTTT. This translates into CASSQGIFSKAFF.

The rearrangement links TRBV7-6 to TRBJ1-2; maybe TRBD1 (5 bases). The CDR3 extends over 14 amino acids. The germline V gene encodes CDR1 SGHVS and CDR2 FNYEAQ. V lost 5 bases and J 5 bases, leaving 15 bases between the germline ends. The CDR3 loop is CASSPGAGAYGYTF. Written as DNA, the CDR3 is TGTGCCAGCAGCCCCGGGGCAGGAGCATATGGCTACACCTTC. Full variable domain (missing parts from reference TRBV7-6 and TRBJ1-2): GAGVSQSPRYKVTKRGQDVALRCDPISGHVSLYWYRQALGQGPEFLTYFNYEAQQDKSGLPNDRFSAERPEGSISTLTIQRTEQRDSAMYRCASSPGAGAYGYTFGSGTRLTVV.

V gene TRBV5-4 combines with J gene TRBJ1-3; 9 bases fit TRBD1. Germline V lookup: CDR1 SGHNT, CDR2 YYREEE (reference sequence). The CDR3 runs to 15 residues. The ends lost 3 bases at V and 4 bases at J; junction bases unmatched: 5. The CDR3 region has the DNA TGTGCCAGCAGCTCGGACAGGGGTCTGGGAAACACCATATATTTT. Translated, it gives CASSSDRGLGNTIYF.

The chain joins TRBV28 to TRBJ2-1, with 13 bases aligning to TRBD2. J was trimmed by 1 base and V by 5 bases; bases with no gene match: 5. CDR3 length equals 17 residues. The germline V gene has CDR1 MDHEN and CDR2 SYDVKM. The CDR3 nucleotides are TGTGCCAGCAGTCCTTGGACTAGCGGGGGTTCCTACAATGAGCAGTTCTTC. It codes for CASSPWTSGGSYNEQFF.

This chain uses TRBV21-1 with TRBJ2-5; the D call TRBD2 from the table was never checked on the DNA. TRBV21-1 is described as a pseudogene. This CDR3 comprises 15 residues. The CDR3 here is CASTECGTSLETQYF. CDR3 DNA sequence: TGTGCCAGCACGGAATGCGGGACTAGCTTGGAGACCCAGTACTTC.

The V gene is TRBV19, the J gene TRBJ1-2; a possible D gene is TRBD1 (5 bases). The V and J ends lost 2 bases and 4 bases respectively, with 5 bases between them. The CDR3 runs 12 residues. Germline V lookup: CDR1 LNHDA, CDR2 SQIVND (reference sequence). The CDR3 DNA reads as TGTGCCAGTAGTATAACAGGCTATGGCTACACCTTC. As protein: CASSITGYGYTF.

The chain joins TRBV2 to TRBJ1-5, with D tentatively TRBD1 (6 bases). CDR3 length: 13 amino acids. Germline V gives CDR1 SNHLY, CDR2 FYNNEI. Trimming took 6 bases from V and 8 from J, leaving 14 bases between them. The CDR3 sequence is CASSLQGGEPQHF. Here the CDR3 DNA reads TGTGCCAGCAGCTTACAGGGAGGGGAGCCCCAGCATTTT.

V is TRBV24-1 and J is TRBJ2-1; D possibly uses TRBD1 or TRBD2 (5 bases each). V lost 10 bases to trimming and J lost 5 bases, with 17 bases between them. CDR1 is KGHDR and CDR2 is SFDVKD in the germline V gene. This CDR3 spans 14 amino acids. CDR3 bases: TGTGCCACAAAAAACGGGGCCCTAGACAATGAGCAGTTCTTC. This gives the protein CATKNGALDNEQFF.

This chain uses TRBV28 with TRBJ2-2; 9 bases are a match to TRBD2. The V gene end was trimmed by 5 bases and the J gene end by 6 bases; junction bases not matched to a gene: 7. Germline CDR1 reads MDHEN; CDR2 reads SYDVKM. The CDR3 runs 15 residues. The CDR3 spells CASSPTGLASGELFF. The CDR3 DNA sequence: TGTGCCAGCAGTCCCACGGGACTAGCTTCCGGGGAGCTGTTTTTT. Combining the CDR3 with reference TRBV28 and TRBJ2-2 gives the whole variable domain DVKVTQSSRYLVKRTGEKVFLECVQDMDHENMFWYRQDPGLGLRLIYFSYDVKMKEKGDIPEGYSVSREKKERFSLILESASTNQTSMYLCASSPTGLASGELFFGEGSRLTVL.

The J gene is TRBJ2-7, the V gene TRBV7-9; no reliable D call. Germline V gives CDR1 SEHNR, CDR2 FQNEAQ (reference sequence). The CDR3 is made up of 12 amino acids. V was shortened by 5 bases and J by 7 bases, with 12 bases between the two germline ends. CDR3 sequence: CASSPNSREQYF. CDR3 sequence (DNA): TGTGCCAGCAGCCCGAACTCAAGGGAGCAGTACTTC.